A selection of T cell receptor beta chains follows, all from one sample in a study of T-cell memory formation after mild COVID-19. TCRdb called the 5' RACE reads again in MiXCR, with one record for every CDR3 protein. This table has some 320,000 distinct CDR3 sequences, about 13% appearing once. Sequenced input: PBMCs or a T cell subset sorted from them (not recorded which). These receptors came from a man aged 18 to 30 who had mild COVID-19 (a few samples of this study predate the infection). Cell type and time point are not known. Both conserved end residues are part of each CDR3. The D gene is left open where the match is weak. The size entry is marked missing in some rows and otherwise reads once, few, many or a size class.

few,NA,TRBJ2-3,TRBV5-1,CASSFARQVDTQYF,TGCGCCAGCAGCTTCGCGAGACAGGTAGATACGCAGTATTTT
NA,TRBD2,TRBJ2-3,TRBV7-8,CASSLPPGTNPYF,TGTGCCAGCAGCTTGCCTCCCGGGACTAACCCGTATTTT
many,TRBD2,TRBJ2-3,TRBV5-1,CASSPGLASTDTQYF,TGCGCCAGCAGCCCAGGACTAGCGAGCACAGATACGCAGTATTTT
NA,NA,TRBJ2-1,TRBV7-3,CASSHPRGGYNEQFF,TGTGCCAGCAGCCACCCTCGAGGGGGATACAATGAGCAGTTCTTC
few,NA,TRBJ1-2,TRBV6-5,CASRADYGYTF,TGTGCCAGCAGGGCGGACTATGGCTACACCTTC
few,NA,TRBJ2-5,TRBV29-1,CSAGWLSVRETQYF,TGCAGCGCTGGCTGGCTATCAGTCCGAGAGACCCAGTACTTC
few,TRBD1,TRBJ2-2,TRBV6-1,CASDADRAANTGELFF,TGTGCCAGCGATGCCGACAGGGCCGCGAACACCGGGGAGCTGTTTTTT
few,NA,TRBJ2-3,TRBV5-1,CASSLGLGDTDTQYF,TGCGCCAGCAGCTTGGGACTAGGGGACACAGATACGCAGTATTTT
NA,NA,TRBJ2-5,TRBV24-1,CATSDMEKETQYF,TGTGCCACCAGTGATATGGAAAAAGAGACCCAGTACTTC
few,TRBD1,TRBJ2-2,TRBV7-3,CASSHKGQGATGELFF,TGTGCCAGCAGCCACAAGGGACAGGGGGCCACCGGGGAGCTGTTTTTT